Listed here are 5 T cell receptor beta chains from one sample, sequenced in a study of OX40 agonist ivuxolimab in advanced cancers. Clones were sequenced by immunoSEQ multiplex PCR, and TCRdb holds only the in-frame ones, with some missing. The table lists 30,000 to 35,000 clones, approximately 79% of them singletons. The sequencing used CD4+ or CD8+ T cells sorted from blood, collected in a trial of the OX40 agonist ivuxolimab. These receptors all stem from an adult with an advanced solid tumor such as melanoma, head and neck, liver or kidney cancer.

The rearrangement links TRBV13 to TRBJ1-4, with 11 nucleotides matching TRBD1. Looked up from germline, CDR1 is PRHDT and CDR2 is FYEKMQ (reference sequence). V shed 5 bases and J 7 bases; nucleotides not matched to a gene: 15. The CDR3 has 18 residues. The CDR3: CASSPTFSPGTGGEKLFF. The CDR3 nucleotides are TGTGCCAGCAGCCCCACCTTCTCTCCCGGGACAGGGGGTGAAAAACTGTTTTTT.

In DNA, the CDR3 is TGTGCCAGTACGCCAGCACGGCGAGCGGGAGTTGCTGAGCAGTTCTTC. This encodes CASTPARRAGVAEQFF. The rearrangement links TRBV19 to TRBJ2-1, with 8 bases matching TRBD2. V lost 7 bases to trimming and J lost 9 bases; unmatched junction nucleotides: 17. This CDR3 has 16 amino acids. Germline CDR1 and CDR2: LNHDA and SQIVND (reference sequence).

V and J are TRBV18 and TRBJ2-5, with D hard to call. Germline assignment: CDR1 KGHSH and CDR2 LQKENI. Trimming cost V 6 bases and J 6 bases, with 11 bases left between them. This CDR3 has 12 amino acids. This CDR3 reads CASSLDGQTQYF. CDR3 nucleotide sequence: TGTGCCAGCTCCCTAGACGGGCAGACCCAGTACTTC. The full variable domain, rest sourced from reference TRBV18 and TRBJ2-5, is NAGVMQNPRHLVRRRGQEARLRCSPMKGHSHVYWYRQLPEEGLKFMVYLQKENIIDESGMPKERFSAEFPKEGPSILRIQQVVRGDSAAYFCASSLDGQTQYFGPGTRLLVL.

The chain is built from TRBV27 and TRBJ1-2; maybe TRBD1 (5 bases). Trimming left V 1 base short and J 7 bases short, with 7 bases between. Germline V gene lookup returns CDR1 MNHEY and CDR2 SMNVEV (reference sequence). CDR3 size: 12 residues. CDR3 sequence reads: CASSLWGTGYTF. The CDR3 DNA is TGTGCCAGCAGTTTATGGGGGACTGGCTACACCTTC.

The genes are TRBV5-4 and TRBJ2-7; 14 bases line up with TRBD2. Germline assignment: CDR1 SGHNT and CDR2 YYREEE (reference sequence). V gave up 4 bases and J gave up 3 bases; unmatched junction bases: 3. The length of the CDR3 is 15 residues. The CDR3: CASSPGLAGDYEQYF. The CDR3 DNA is TGTGCCAGCAGCCCGGGACTAGCGGGGGACTACGAGCAGTACTTC.